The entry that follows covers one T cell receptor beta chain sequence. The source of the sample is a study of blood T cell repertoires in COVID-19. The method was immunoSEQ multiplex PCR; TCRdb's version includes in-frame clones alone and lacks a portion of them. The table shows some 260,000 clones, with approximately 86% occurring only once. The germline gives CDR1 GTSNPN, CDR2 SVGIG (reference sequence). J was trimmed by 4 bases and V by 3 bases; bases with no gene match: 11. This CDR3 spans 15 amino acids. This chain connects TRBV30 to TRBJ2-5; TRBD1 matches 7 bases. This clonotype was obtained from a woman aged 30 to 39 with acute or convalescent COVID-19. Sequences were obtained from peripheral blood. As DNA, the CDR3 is TGTGCCTGGAGCGACCCGGGACAGCGACTAGAGACCCAGTACTTC. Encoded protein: CAWSDPGQRLETQYF.